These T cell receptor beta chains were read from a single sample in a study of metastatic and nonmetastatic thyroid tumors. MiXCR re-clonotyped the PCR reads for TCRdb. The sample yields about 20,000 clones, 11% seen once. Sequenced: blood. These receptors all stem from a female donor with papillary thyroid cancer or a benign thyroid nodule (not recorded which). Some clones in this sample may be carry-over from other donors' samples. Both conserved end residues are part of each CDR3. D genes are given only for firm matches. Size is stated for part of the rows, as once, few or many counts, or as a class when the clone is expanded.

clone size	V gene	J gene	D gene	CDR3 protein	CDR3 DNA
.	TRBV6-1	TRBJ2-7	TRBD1	CASSEVQGRGQHYF	TGTGCCAGCAGTGAAGTTCAGGGAAGGGGGCAGCATTACTTC
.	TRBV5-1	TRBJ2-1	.	CASSLMTGDGGNEQFF	TGCGCCAGCAGCTTGATGACGGGGGATGGGGGCAATGAGCAGTTCTTC
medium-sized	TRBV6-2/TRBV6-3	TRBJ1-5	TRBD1	CASSYSGTGSQPQHF	TGTGCCAGCAGTTACTCGGGGACAGGGAGTCAGCCCCAGCATTTT
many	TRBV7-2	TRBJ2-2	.	CASSWGGGPSTGELFF	TGTGCCAGCAGCTGGGGGGGCGGGCCCAGCACCGGGGAGCTGTTTTTT
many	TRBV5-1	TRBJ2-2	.	CASCSGPTGELFF	TGCGCCAGCTGCTCAGGGCCCACCGGGGAGCTGTTTTTT
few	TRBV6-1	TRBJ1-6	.	CASSEIIRLDSPLHF	TGTGCCAGCAGTGAAATAATTAGGTTGGACTCACCCCTCCACTTT
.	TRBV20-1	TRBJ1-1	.	CSARYGGMNTEAFF	TGCAGTGCTAGATATGGGGGGATGAACACTGAAGCTTTCTTT
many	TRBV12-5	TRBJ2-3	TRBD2	CASGPGLAGTDTQYF	TGTGCTAGTGGTCCCGGACTAGCGGGCACAGATACGCAGTATTTT
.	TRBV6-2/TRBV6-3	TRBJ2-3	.	CASRRLADTQYF	TGTGCCAGCAGAAGACTCGCAGATACGCAGTATTTT
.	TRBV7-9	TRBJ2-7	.	CASSLSVHGAGEQYF	TGTGCCAGCAGCTTGTCTGTTCATGGGGCAGGCGAGCAGTACTTC
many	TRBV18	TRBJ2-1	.	CASSHPPEQFF	TGTGCCAGCTCACACCCCCCCGAGCAGTTCTTC
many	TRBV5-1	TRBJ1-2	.	CASSGMLGAGDGYTF	TGCGCCAGCAGCGGGATGCTGGGGGCTGGCGATGGCTACACCTTC
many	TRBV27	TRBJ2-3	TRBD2	CASRATSGTTTDTQYF	TGTGCCAGCAGGGCGACTAGCGGGACCACCACAGATACGCAGTATTTT
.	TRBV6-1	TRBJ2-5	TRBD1	CASSAPPGQGLGGRDQETQYF	TGTGCCAGCAGTGCACCACCGGGACAGGGGCTCGGGGGCCGTGACCAAGAGACCCAGTACTTC
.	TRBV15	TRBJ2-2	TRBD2	CATSRGLAGGFGELFF	TGTGCCACCAGCAGAGGACTAGCGGGAGGTTTCGGGGAGCTGTTTTTT
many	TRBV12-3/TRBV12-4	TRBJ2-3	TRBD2	CASSLTPGLVTTDTQYF	TGTGCCAGCAGTTTAACTCCGGGACTAGTCACTACAGATACGCAGTATTTT
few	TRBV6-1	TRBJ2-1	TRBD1	CASSQQGAGEQFF	TGTGCCAGCAGCCAACAGGGGGCGGGTGAGCAGTTCTTC
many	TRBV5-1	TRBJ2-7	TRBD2	CASSSGLALSYEQYF	TGCGCCAGCAGCTCGGGACTAGCTCTCTCCTACGAGCAGTACTTC
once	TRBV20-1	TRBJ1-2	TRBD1	CSARDRGTGGGGYTF	TGCAGTGCTAGAGATCGAGGGACAGGGGGCGGTGGCTACACCTTC
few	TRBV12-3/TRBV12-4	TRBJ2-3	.	CASSTQDLSTDTQYF	TGTGCCAGCAGCACCCAGGACCTTAGCACAGATACGCAGTATTTT
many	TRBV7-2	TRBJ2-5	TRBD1	CASMGQGLQETQYF	TGTGCCAGCATGGGACAGGGGTTGCAAGAGACCCAGTACTTC
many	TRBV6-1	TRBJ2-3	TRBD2	CVSSRGVAGTTDTQYF	TGTGTCAGCAGTCGCGGGGTAGCGGGAACCACAGATACGCAGTATTTT
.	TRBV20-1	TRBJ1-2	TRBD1	CSAKGSWDRGRSDGYTF	TGCAGTGCTAAAGGCTCCTGGGACAGGGGTAGGAGCGATGGCTACACCTTC
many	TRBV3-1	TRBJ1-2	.	CASSQEPVRYGYTF	TGTGCCAGCAGCCAAGAACCGGTCCGCTATGGCTACACCTTC
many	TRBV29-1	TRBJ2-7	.	CSVSSAYEQYF	TGCAGCGTTAGTAGCGCTTACGAGCAGTACTTC
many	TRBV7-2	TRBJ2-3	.	CASSLLTRNPDTQYF	TGTGCCAGCAGCTTACTTACTCGAAATCCAGATACGCAGTATTTT
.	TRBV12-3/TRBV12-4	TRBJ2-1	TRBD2	CASSWTSELNEQFF	TGTGCCAGCAGCTGGACTAGCGAACTCAATGAGCAGTTCTTC
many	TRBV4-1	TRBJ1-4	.	CASSQGPKGEKLFF	TGCGCCAGCAGCCAAGGTCCTAAGGGAGAAAAACTGTTTTTT
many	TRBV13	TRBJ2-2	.	CASSSPRSSAWELFF	TGTGCCAGCAGCTCCCCACGGAGCTCTGCGTGGGAGCTGTTTTTT